This is a list of T cell receptor beta chains from one sample in a study of cytomegalovirus exposure and HLA in healthy donors. Data came from immunoSEQ multiplex PCR; TCRdb stores just in-frame clones and leaves some out. Here the sample spans around 140,000 clones, 77% being singletons. Sequencing input: PBMCs. The receptors stem from a male donor in good health and CMV-seropositive. Each CDR3 is given with its conserved first and last residue. Fields, in order: V gene, J gene, D gene, clone size, CDR3 protein, CDR3 DNA. The D gene is left open where the match is weak. Not every row has a clone size; where given, it reads once, few, many or a size class.

TRBV7-9	TRBJ2-5	TRBD2	.	CASSPPMTSGRYQETQYF	TGTGCCAGCAGCCCTCCCATGACTAGCGGGAGGTACCAAGAGACCCAGTACTTC
TRBV20-1	TRBJ2-7	TRBD1	.	CSQGVSYEQYF	TGCAGCCAGGGGGTCAGCTACGAGCAGTACTTC
TRBV6-5	TRBJ1-2	.	.	CASSPGKGWGYTF	TGTGCCAGCAGCCCGGGGAAGGGCTGGGGCTACACCTTC
TRBV14	TRBJ1-4	.	.	CASSPQGNDEKLFF	TGTGCCAGCAGCCCCCAGGGGAATGATGAAAAACTGTTTTTT
TRBV7-2	TRBJ1-2	TRBD1	.	CASSSDRGRGYTF	TGTGCCAGCAGTTCCGACAGGGGGCGCGGCTACACCTTC
TRBV27	TRBJ2-7	TRBD1	.	CASSLSGTGGLFSYEQYF	TGTGCCAGCAGTTTAAGCGGGACAGGGGGTCTTTTTTCCTACGAGCAGTACTTC
TRBV28	TRBJ1-3	.	.	CASIPEGSGNTIYF	TGTGCCAGCATACCCGAGGGTTCTGGAAACACCATATATTTT
TRBV25-1	TRBJ2-7	.	.	CASGDTLYEQYF	TGTGCCAGCGGGGACACCCTCTACGAGCAGTACTTC
TRBV6-4	TRBJ1-1	.	.	CASSGEEGTEAFF	TGTGCCAGCAGTGGGGAGGAGGGCACTGAAGCTTTCTTT
TRBV2	TRBJ2-1	.	.	CASTTDNNEQFF	TGTGCCAGCACGACAGATAACAATGAGCAGTTCTTC
TRBV7-2	TRBJ2-7	.	.	CASSLSSSYEQYF	TGTGCCAGCAGCTTATCGAGCTCCTACGAGCAGTACTTC
TRBV28	TRBJ1-5	.	.	CASTLLGSNQPQHF	TGTGCCAGCACTTTACTAGGTAGCAATCAGCCCCAGCATTTT
TRBV27	TRBJ1-2	.	few	CASRVGRENYGYTF	TGTGCCAGCAGGGTGGGGAGGGAGAACTATGGCTACACCTTC
TRBV28	TRBJ1-6	.	.	CASSSTVSPLHF	TGTGCCAGCAGTTCCACAGTGTCACCCCTCCACTTT
TRBV9	TRBJ1-3	TRBD1	.	CASSVEPEDRVENTIYF	TGTGCCAGCAGCGTCGAACCGGAGGACAGGGTGGAAAACACCATATATTTT
TRBV5-1	TRBJ2-2	TRBD2	.	CASSLWSSGGAANTGELFF	TGCGCCAGCAGCTTGTGGTCTAGCGGGGGGGCAGCGAACACCGGGGAGCTGTTTTTT
TRBV18	TRBJ1-2	.	.	CASSPITEYGYTF	TGTGCCAGCTCACCAATTACAGAGTATGGCTACACCTTC
TRBV15	TRBJ2-1	TRBD1	.	CATSSLRQGYNEQFF	TGTGCCACCAGCAGTCTCAGACAGGGATACAATGAGCAGTTCTTC
TRBV25-1	TRBJ1-2	.	.	CASSEFQGRGYTF	TGTGCCAGCAGTGAATTTCAGGGTCGGGGCTACACCTTC
TRBV5-1	TRBJ2-3	TRBD2	few	CASSLRGMPSGGQDTQYF	TGCGCCAGCAGCTTAAGAGGAATGCCTAGCGGGGGGCAAGATACGCAGTATTTT
TRBV7-9	TRBJ1-1	.	.	CSSSLRGPKGPEAFF	TGTTCCAGCAGCTTAAGGGGCCCTAAGGGTCCTGAAGCTTTCTTT
TRBV20-1	TRBJ1-2	.	.	CSARPDGYTF	TGCAGTGCTAGACCAGATGGCTACACCTTC
TRBV7-9	TRBJ2-1	.	few	CSSTELGSSYNEQFF	TGTTCCAGCACTGAACTTGGGAGCTCCTACAATGAGCAGTTCTTC
TRBV19	TRBJ2-5	TRBD1	.	CASSIGTGGRYTSETQYF	TGTGCCAGTAGTATCGGGACAGGGGGCAGATACACGTCGGAGACCCAGTACTTC
TRBV30	TRBJ1-1	.	.	CAWTRLNTEAFF	TGTGCCTGGACCCGCCTAAACACTGAAGCTTTCTTT
TRBV29-1	TRBJ1-1	.	.	CGVTQGLNTEAFF	TGCGGCGTTACACAGGGCCTGAACACTGAAGCTTTCTTT
TRBV5-4	TRBJ1-2	.	.	CASSRPTVNPGGYTF	TGTGCCAGCAGCCGTCCTACAGTTAACCCAGGCGGCTACACCTTC
TRBV5-1	TRBJ2-5	.	.	CASSPLTTIQETQYF	TGCGCCAGCAGCCCATTGACAACCATCCAAGAGACCCAGTACTTC
TRBV28	TRBJ2-7	.	once	CASSSGPSEQYF	TGTGCCAGCAGCTCTGGGCCTTCCGAGCAGTACTTC
TRBV19	TRBJ2-5	.	once	CASSQNSGQETQYF	TGTGCCAGTAGTCAAAATAGCGGCCAAGAGACCCAGTACTTC
TRBV25-1	TRBJ1-1	TRBD1	.	CASSRDRGYQGGLEAFF	TGTGCCAGCAGCAGGGACAGGGGCTACCAGGGGGGCCTTGAAGCTTTCTTT
TRBV7-9	TRBJ1-3	.	few	CASFNGYSGNTIYF	TGTGCCAGCTTCAACGGGTACTCTGGAAACACCATATATTTT
TRBV13	TRBJ2-2	.	few	CASSRDSRELFF	TGTGCCAGCAGCCGCGACAGCCGGGAGCTGTTTTTT
TRBV4-1	TRBJ2-1	TRBD2	.	CASSDKALGLAAYNEQFF	TGCGCCAGTAGTGATAAAGCCTTGGGGCTAGCGGCGTACAATGAGCAGTTCTTC
TRBV19	TRBJ2-1	.	.	CASSNPSATNEQFF	TGTGCCAGTAGTAATCCTAGCGCGACCAATGAGCAGTTCTTC
TRBV28	TRBJ2-7	TRBD2	.	CASSLLGGGYEQYF	TGTGCCAGCAGTTTACTCGGGGGGGGTTACGAGCAGTACTTC
TRBV9	TRBJ1-1	.	.	CASSTTPLNTEAFF	TGTGCCAGCAGCACCACACCGTTGAACACTGAAGCTTTCTTT
TRBV15	TRBJ2-7	TRBD2	.	CATSRDGGGYEQYF	TGTGCCACCAGCAGAGACGGGGGGGGCTACGAGCAGTACTTC
TRBV28	TRBJ1-2	.	.	CASTERGTMYGTF	TGTGCCAGCACCGAGAGGGGGACAATGTATGGCACCTTC
TRBV29-1	TRBJ2-1	TRBD2	.	CSAYRGGPNEQFF	TGCAGCGCTTATCGGGGGGGCCCCAATGAGCAGTTCTTC
TRBV5-3	TRBJ1-1	TRBD1	.	CARSQIRQGRRDTEAFF	TGTGCCAGAAGCCAGATTAGACAGGGTCGTAGGGACACTGAAGCTTTCTTT
TRBV10-2	TRBJ2-7	TRBD1	.	CASQGESYEQYF	TGCGCCAGCCAGGGGGAATCCTACGAGCAGTACTTC
TRBV7-2	TRBJ1-2	.	once	CASSSRGGLLANYGYTF	TGTGCCAGCAGCTCTAGGGGGGGGTTATTAGCTAACTATGGCTACACCTTC
TRBV5-6	TRBJ2-1	.	.	CASSRQGDNEQFF	TGTGCCAGCAGCAGGCAGGGCGACAATGAGCAGTTCTTC
TRBV9	TRBJ2-3	TRBD2	.	CASSHRTSYTDTQYF	TGTGCCAGCAGCCATAGGACTAGTTACACAGATACGCAGTATTTT
TRBV7-9	TRBJ1-5	.	.	CATSQGGQPQHF	TGTGCCACCAGCCAGGGTGGTCAGCCCCAGCATTTT